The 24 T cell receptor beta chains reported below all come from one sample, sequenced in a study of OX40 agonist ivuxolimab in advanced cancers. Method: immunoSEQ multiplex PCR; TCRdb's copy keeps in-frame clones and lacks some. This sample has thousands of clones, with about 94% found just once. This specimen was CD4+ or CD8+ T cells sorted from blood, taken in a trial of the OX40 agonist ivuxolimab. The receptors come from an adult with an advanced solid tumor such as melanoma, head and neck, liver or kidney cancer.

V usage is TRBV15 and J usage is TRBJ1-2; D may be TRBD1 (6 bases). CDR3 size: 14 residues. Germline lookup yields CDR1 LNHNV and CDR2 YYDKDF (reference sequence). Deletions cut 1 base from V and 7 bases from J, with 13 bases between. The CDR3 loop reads CATSRALGGGGYTF. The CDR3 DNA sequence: TGTGCCACCAGCAGAGCCCTCGGAGGGGGTGGCTACACCTTC.

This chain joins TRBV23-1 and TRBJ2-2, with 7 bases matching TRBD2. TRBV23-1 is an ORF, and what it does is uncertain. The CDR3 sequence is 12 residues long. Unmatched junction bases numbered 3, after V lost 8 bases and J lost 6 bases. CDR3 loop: CASGREPGELFF. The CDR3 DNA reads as TGCGCCAGCGGGCGGGAGCCCGGGGAGCTGTTTTTT.

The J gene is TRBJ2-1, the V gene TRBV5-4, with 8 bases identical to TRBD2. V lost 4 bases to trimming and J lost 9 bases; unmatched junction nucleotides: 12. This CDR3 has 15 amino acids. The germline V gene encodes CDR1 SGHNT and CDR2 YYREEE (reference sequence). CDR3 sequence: CASSPSGTSFIEQFF. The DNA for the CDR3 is TGTGCCAGCAGCCCCTCCGGGACTAGTTTTATTGAGCAGTTCTTC.

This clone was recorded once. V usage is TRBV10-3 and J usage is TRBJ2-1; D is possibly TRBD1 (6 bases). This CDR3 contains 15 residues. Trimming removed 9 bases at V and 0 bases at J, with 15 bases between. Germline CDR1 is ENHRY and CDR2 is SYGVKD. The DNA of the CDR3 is TGTGCCATTGTCCCAGGGGCGTCCTCCTACAATGAGCAGTTCTTC. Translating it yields CAIVPGASSYNEQFF.

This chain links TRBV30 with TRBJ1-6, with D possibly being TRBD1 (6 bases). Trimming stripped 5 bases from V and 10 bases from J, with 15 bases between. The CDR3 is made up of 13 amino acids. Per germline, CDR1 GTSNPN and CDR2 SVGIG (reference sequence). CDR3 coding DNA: TGTGCCTGGGTCACGGACAGACGGTCACCCCTCCACTTT. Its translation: CAWVTDRRSPLHF.

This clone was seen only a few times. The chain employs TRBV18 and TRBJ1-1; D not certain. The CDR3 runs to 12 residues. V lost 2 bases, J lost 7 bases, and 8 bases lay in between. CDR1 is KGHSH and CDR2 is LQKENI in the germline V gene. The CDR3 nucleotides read TGTGCCAGCTCACCATTAACCCTTGAAGCTTTCTTT. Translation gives CASSPLTLEAFF.

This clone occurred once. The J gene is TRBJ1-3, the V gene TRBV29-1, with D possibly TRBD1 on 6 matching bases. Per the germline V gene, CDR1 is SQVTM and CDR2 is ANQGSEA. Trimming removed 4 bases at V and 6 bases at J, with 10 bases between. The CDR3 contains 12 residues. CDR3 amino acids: CSVVRGLNTIYF. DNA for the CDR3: TGCAGCGTTGTTCGGGGGCTAAACACCATATATTTT.

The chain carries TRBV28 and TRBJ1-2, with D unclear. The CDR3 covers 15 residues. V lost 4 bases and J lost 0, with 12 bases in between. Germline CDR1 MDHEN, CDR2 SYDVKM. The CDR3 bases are TGTGCCAGCAGTTACATTACCCGAACTAACTATGGCTACACCTTC. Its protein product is CASSYITRTNYGYTF.

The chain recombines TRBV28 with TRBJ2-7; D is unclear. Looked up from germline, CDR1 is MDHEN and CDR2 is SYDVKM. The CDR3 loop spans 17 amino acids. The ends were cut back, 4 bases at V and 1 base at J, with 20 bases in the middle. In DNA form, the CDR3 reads TGTGCCAGCAGTTCCCTTAAAAGTTCCTTCAGTTCCTACGAGCAGTACTTC. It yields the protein CASSSLKSSFSSYEQYF.

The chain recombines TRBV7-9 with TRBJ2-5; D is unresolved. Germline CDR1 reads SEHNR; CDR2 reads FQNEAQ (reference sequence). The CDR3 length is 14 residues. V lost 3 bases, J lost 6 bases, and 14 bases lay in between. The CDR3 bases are TGTGCCAGCAGCTTTCAGGAATACCGGAAGACCCAGTACTTC. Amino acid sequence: CASSFQEYRKTQYF. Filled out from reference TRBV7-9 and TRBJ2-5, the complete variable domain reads DTGVSQNPRHKITKRGQNVTFRCDPISEHNRLYWYRQTLGQGPEFLTYFQNEAQLEKSRLLSDRFSAERPKGSFSTLEIQRTEQGDSAMYLCASSFQEYRKTQYFGPGTRLLVL.

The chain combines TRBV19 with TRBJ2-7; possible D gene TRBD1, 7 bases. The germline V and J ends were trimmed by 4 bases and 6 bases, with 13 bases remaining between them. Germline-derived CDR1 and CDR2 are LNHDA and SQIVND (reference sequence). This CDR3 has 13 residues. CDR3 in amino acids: CASSRYRGGEQYF. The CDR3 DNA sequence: TGTGCCAGTAGTAGATACAGGGGAGGCGAGCAGTACTTC.

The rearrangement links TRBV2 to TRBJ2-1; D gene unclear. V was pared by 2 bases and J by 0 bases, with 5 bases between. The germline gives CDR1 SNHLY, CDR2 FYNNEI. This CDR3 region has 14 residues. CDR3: CASSELSSYNEQFF. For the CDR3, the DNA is TGTGCCAGCAGTGAATTGAGCTCCTACAATGAGCAGTTCTTC. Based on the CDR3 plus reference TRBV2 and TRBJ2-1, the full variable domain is EPEVTQTPSHQVTQMGQEVILRCVPISNHLYFYWYRQILGQKVEFLVSFYNNEISEKSEIFDDQFSVERPDGSNFTLKIRSTKLEDSAMYFCASSELSSYNEQFFGPGTRLTVL.

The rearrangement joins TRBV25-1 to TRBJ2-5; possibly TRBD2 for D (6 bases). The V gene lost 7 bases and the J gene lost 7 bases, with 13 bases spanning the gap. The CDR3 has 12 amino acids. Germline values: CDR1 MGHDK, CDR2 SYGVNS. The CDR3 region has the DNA TGTGCCAGCATAGACCTGGGGGGGACCCAGTACTTC. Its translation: CASIDLGGTQYF.

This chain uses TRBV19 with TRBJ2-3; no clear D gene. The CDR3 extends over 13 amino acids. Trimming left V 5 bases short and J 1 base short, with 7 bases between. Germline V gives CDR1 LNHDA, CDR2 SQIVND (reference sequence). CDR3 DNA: TGTGCCAGTAGTTTTTGGGGCACAGATACGCAGTATTTT. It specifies CASSFWGTDTQYF.

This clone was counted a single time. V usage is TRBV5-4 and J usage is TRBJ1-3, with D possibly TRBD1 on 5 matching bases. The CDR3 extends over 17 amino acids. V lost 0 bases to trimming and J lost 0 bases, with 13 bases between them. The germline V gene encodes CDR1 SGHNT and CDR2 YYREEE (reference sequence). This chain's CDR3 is CASSLEPGYSSGNTIYF. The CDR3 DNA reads TGTGCCAGCAGCTTGGAGCCAGGGTATAGCTCTGGAAACACCATATATTTT.

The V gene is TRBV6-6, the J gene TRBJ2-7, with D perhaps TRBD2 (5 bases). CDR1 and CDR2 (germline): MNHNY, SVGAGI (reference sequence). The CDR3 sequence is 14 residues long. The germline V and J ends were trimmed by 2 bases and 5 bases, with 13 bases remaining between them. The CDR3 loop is CASSYPPGVNEQYF. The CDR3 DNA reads TGTGCCAGCAGTTACCCACCCGGGGTCAACGAGCAGTACTTC.

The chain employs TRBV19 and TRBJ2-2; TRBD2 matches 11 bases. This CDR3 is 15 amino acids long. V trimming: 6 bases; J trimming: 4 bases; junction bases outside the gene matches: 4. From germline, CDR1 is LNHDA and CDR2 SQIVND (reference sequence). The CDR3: CASSLGTSGTGELFF. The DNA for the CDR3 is TGTGCCAGTAGCCTAGGGACTAGCGGCACCGGGGAGCTGTTTTTT.

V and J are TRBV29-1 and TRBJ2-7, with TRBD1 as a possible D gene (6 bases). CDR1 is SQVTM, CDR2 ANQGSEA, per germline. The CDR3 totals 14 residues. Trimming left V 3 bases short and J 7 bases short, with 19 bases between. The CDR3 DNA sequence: TGCAGCGTTGATCTGCTGGGGGTCCAGGGGGAGCAGTACTTC. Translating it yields CSVDLLGVQGEQYF.

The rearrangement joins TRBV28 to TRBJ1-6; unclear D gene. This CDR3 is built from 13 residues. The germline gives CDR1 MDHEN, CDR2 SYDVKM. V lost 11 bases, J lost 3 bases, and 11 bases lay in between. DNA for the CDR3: TGTGCCTGCTATAGTAGCTATAATTCACCCCTCCACTTT. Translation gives CACYSSYNSPLHF.

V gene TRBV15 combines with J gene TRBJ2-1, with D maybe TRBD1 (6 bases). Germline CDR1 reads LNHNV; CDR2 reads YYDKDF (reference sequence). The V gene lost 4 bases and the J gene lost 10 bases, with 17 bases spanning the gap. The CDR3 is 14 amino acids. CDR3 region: CATSINRAGGEQFF. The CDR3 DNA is TGTGCCACCAGCATCAACAGGGCTGGAGGAGAGCAGTTCTTC.

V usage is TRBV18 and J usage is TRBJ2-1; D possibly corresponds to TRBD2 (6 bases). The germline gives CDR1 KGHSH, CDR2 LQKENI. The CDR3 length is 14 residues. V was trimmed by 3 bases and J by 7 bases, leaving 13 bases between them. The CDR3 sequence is CASSPSAGYNEQFF. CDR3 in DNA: TGTGCCAGCTCACCGAGTGCGGGATATAATGAGCAGTTCTTC.

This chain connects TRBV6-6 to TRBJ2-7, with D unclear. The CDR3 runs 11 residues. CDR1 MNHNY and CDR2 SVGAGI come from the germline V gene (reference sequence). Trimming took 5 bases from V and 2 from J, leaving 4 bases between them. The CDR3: CASSDPYEQYF. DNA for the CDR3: TGTGCCAGCAGTGACCCCTACGAGCAGTACTTC.

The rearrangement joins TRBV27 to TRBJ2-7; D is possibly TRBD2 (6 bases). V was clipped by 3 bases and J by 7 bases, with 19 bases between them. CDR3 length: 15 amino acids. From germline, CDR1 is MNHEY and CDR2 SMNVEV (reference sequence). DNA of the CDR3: TGTGCCAGCAGTTTCATGGGTATTGATGGAGGGGAGCAGTACTTC. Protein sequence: CASSFMGIDGGEQYF.

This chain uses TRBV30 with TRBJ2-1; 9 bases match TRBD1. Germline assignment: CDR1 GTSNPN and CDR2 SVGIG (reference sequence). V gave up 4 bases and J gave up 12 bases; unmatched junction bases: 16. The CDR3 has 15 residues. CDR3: CAWKERTGAKKRQFF. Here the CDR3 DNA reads TGTGCCTGGAAGGAGAGGACAGGGGCAAAAAAGCGGCAGTTCTTC.